This T cell receptor beta chain was profiled in a study of cytotoxic CD8 clonotypes in ibrutinib-treated CLL. CDR3 length: 16 residues. V was trimmed by 3 bases and J by 1 base, leaving 12 bases between them. CDR1 and CDR2 from the germline V gene are KGHSH and LQKENI. Data came from immunoSEQ multiplex PCR; TCRdb stores just in-frame clones and leaves some out. This sample has hundreds of thousands of clones, with approximately 79% found just once. Regarding this clone: The antigen is not known.

General study results and limits: Rising at ibrutinib response, clonality subsequently fell back toward baseline at progression.

The sequence was collected from a human donor with chronic lymphocytic leukemia. Here the sequenced sample was PBMCs, taken after 12 months of ibrutinib treatment. The chain has TRBV18 and TRBJ2-2; weak D call: TRBD1 (6 bases). The CDR3 loop is CASSPTGHGNTGELFF. CDR3 bases: TGTGCCAGCTCACCCACGGGACACGGGAACACCGGGGAGCTGTTTTTT.